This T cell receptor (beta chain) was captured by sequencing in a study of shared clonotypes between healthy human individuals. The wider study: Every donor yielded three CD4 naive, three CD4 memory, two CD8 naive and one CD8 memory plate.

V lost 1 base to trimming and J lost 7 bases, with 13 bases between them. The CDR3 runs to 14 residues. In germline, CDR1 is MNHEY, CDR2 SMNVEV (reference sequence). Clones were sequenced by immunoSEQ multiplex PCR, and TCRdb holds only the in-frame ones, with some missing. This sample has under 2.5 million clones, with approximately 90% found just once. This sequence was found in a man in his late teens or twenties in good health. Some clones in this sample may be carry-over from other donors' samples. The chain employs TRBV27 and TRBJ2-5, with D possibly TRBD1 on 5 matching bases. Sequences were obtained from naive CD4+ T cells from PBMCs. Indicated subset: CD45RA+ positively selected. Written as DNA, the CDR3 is TGTGCCAGCAGTTTATTTGGGCAGGGCGCGACCCAGTACTTC. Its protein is CASSLFGQGATQYF.